The clone carrying this T cell receptor beta chain occurred a few times. The CDR3 length is 16 residues. The ends were cut back, 6 bases at V and 1 base at J, with 15 bases in the middle. CDR1 is MDHEN and CDR2 is SYDVKM in the germline V gene. This specimen belongs to a study of OX40 agonist ivuxolimab in advanced cancers. TCRdb keeps only in-frame clones here, not all; method: immunoSEQ multiplex PCR. The sample gives over 90,000 clones, 85% to 90% of which show up once; around 2% is in the top ten. This sequence originates from an adult with an advanced solid tumor such as melanoma, head and neck, liver or kidney cancer. The source material was CD4+ or CD8+ T cells sorted from blood, sampled in a trial of the OX40 agonist ivuxolimab. This chain links TRBV28 with TRBJ2-2, with D perhaps given as TRBD1 or TRBD2 (6 bases each). The CDR3, as DNA: TGTGCCAGCAGGGGAGGACAGCATGTGAACACCGGGGAGCTGTTTTTT. It specifies CASRGGQHVNTGELFF.